One and the same sample provided the 6 T cell receptor beta chains below, sequenced in a study of cytomegalovirus exposure and HLA in healthy donors (dated by TCRdb to 2016 to 2017). The library was produced with the immunoSEQ multiplex PCR assay. For the multiplex PCR, a mixture combining 60 forward primers for TCR Vbeta segments and 13 reverse primers for TCR Jbeta segments was used. Not all clones reach the TCRdb copy of this immuneACCESS table, which keeps in-frame sequences only. Checked studies attribute under half of the gap to unresolved V genes and leave the rest unexplained. The sample records 250,000 to 350,000 clones, around 65% of which are singletons. Jointly, the top ten make up 2% to 2.5% of the sample. The sequenced material came from PBMCs. The source of these receptors is a female donor in good health and CMV-seronegative.

The chain links TRBV18 to TRBJ1-2, with 7 bases lining up with TRBD1. Per germline, CDR1 KGHSH and CDR2 LQKENI. Trimming removed 5 bases from V and 5 bases from J; junction bases left unmatched: 5. This CDR3 is 13 amino acids long. Here the CDR3 DNA reads TGTGCCAGCTCAACCGGGACAGAGTATGGCTACACCTTC. It yields the protein CASSTGTEYGYTF. Full variable domain (outside the CDR3, taken from reference TRBV18 and TRBJ1-2): NAGVMQNPRHLVRRRGQEARLRCSPMKGHSHVYWYRQLPEEGLKFMVYLQKENIIDESGMPKERFSAEFPKEGPSILRIQQVVRGDSAAYFCASSTGTEYGYTFGSGTRLTVV.

In this sample, this clone turned up many times. J is TRBJ2-1 and V is TRBV6-5; no clear D. Looked up from germline, CDR1 is MNHEY and CDR2 is SVGAGI. This CDR3 has 14 amino acids. V lost 0 bases, J lost 8 bases, and 11 bases lay in between. In DNA, the CDR3 is TGTGCCAGCAGTTACTCGGTGCCAGGCTATGAGCAGTTCTTC. Protein: CASSYSVPGYEQFF.

The chain couples TRBV4-1 to TRBJ2-1; 10 positions agree with TRBD2. Germline values: CDR1 MGHRA, CDR2 YSYEKL. The CDR3 sequence is 19 residues long. V shed 4 bases, J shed 2 bases, and the junction held 14 bases outside the gene matches. The CDR3 region is CASSRGLADGSLPYNEQFF. The CDR3 DNA sequence: TGCGCCAGCAGCCGAGGACTAGCGGATGGATCCTTGCCCTACAATGAGCAGTTCTTC.

The J gene is TRBJ2-7, the V gene TRBV11-3, with D perhaps TRBD2 (5 bases). Trimming cost V 2 bases and J 3 bases, with 14 bases left between them. The CDR3 totals 15 residues. CDR1 is SGHNT, CDR2 YENEEA, per germline. The CDR3 loop reads CASSLTTRAIYEQYF. CDR3 DNA sequence: TGTGCCAGCAGCTTAACTACGCGGGCGATCTACGAGCAGTACTTC.

V usage is TRBV19 and J usage is TRBJ1-1, with D possibly matching TRBD1 (5 bases). V was clipped by 2 bases and J by 0 bases, with 10 bases between them. CDR1 and CDR2 (germline): LNHDA, SQIVND (reference sequence). This CDR3 has 15 residues. The CDR3 DNA reads TGTGCCAGTAGTATACGCGGACAAATGAACACTGAAGCTTTCTTT. This encodes CASSIRGQMNTEAFF.

This rearrangement joins TRBV28 to TRBJ1-4; D is perhaps TRBD1 (6 bases). Germline V gene data show CDR1 as MDHEN and CDR2 as SYDVKM. CDR3 length equals 14 residues. V lost 6 bases and J 0 bases, leaving 8 bases between the germline ends. The CDR3 sequence: CASSRQATNEKLFF. CDR3 bases: TGTGCCAGCAGCAGACAGGCAACTAATGAAAAACTGTTTTTT.